Sequencing of this T cell receptor beta chain was carried out in a study of T cell responses to AZD1222 COVID-19 vaccine. Background on the study: Pooling of second doses given at about 4 or about 12 weeks was done. Study conclusions and caveats: Seropositive status at baseline applied to only a handful of AZD1222 recipients. Nearly half of the spike-specific TCRs reportedly recognize variant regions that carry no mutations. Spike was spanned by vaccine-associated CD4 TCRs, with dominance at 160-218 and 743-854.

Using immunoSEQ multiplex PCR, the repertoire was profiled, and TCRdb retains in-frame clones only, with some absent. The data hold 100,000 or so clones, with around nine tenths observed a single time. For this clone: Its antigen is not known.

This specimen was peripheral blood, taken on day 0 of AZD1222 vaccination. The TCR comes from an adult in good health.

In DNA, the CDR3 is TGTGCCAGCAGTCCCCGTTGGGGCGACGAGCAGTACTTC. Translation gives CASSPRWGDEQYF. This chain uses TRBV28 with TRBJ2-7, with a tentative D call TRBD1 (5 bases). Germline loops: CDR1 MDHEN, CDR2 SYDVKM. Trimming left V 5 bases short and J 5 bases short, with 13 bases between. CDR3 size: 13 residues.